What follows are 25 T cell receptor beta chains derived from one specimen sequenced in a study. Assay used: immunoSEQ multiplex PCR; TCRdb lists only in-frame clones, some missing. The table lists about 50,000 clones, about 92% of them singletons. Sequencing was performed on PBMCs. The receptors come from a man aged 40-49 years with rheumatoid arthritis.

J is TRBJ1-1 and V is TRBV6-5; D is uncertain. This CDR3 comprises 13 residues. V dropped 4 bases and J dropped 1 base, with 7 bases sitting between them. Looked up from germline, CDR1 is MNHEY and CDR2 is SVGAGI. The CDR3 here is CASSFEANTEAFF. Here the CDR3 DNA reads TGTGCCAGCAGTTTTGAAGCGAACACTGAAGCTTTCTTT.

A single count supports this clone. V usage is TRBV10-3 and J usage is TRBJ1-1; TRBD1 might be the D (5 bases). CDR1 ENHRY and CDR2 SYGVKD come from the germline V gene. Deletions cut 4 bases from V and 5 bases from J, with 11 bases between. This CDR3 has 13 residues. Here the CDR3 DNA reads TGTGCCATCAGTGCGCGGGGCCGGACTGAAGCTTTCTTT. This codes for CAISARGRTEAFF.

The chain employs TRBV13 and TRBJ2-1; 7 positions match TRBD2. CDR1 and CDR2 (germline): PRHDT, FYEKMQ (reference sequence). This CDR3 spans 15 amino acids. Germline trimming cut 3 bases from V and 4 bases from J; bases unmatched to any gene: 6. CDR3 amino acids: CASSLVAGRYNEQFF. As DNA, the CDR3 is TGTGCCAGCAGCTTGGTAGCGGGTAGGTACAATGAGCAGTTCTTC.

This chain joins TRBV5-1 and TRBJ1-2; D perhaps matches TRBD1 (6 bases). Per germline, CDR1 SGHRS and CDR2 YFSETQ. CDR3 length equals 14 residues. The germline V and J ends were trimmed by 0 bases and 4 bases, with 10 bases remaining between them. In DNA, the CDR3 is TGCGCCAGCAGCTTGGGACAGGTTCTCTATGGCTACACCTTC. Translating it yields CASSLGQVLYGYTF.

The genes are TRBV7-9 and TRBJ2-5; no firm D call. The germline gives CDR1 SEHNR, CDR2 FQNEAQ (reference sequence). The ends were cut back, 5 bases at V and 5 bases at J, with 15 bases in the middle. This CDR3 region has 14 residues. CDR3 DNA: TGTGCCAGCAGCACCAGTGGGATGGTGGAGACCCAGTACTTC. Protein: CASSTSGMVETQYF.

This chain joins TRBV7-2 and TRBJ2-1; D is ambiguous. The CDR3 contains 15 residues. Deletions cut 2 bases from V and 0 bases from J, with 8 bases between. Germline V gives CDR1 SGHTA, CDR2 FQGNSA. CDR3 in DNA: TGTGCCAGCAGCTTAAGAGTGAGCTCCTACAATGAGCAGTTCTTC. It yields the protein CASSLRVSSYNEQFF.

Written as DNA, the CDR3 is TGTGCCAGCAGCCTAAGTAGTGGATGGGGCCCAAGTGAGCAGTTCTTC. Translation: CASSLSSGWGPSEQFF. V usage is TRBV3-1 (or the pseudogene TRBV3-2) and J usage is TRBJ2-1, with D perhaps TRBD1 (5 bases). The V gene's germline CDR1 is LGHDT and CDR2 YNNKEL (reference sequence). The CDR3 runs to 16 residues. Trimming stripped 4 bases from V and 9 bases from J, with 22 bases between.

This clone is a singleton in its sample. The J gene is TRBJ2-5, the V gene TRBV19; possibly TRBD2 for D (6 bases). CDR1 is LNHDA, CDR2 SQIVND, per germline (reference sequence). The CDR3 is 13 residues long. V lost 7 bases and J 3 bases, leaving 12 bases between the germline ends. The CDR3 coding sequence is TGTGCCAGTACCGAAGGCGGGAAAGAGACCCAGTACTTC. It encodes CASTEGGKETQYF.

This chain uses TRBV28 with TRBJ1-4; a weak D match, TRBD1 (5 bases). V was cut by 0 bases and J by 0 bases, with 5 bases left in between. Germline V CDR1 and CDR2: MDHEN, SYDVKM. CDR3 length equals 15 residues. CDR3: CASSLWGATNEKLFF. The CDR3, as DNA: TGTGCCAGCAGTTTATGGGGGGCAACTAATGAAAAACTGTTTTTT.

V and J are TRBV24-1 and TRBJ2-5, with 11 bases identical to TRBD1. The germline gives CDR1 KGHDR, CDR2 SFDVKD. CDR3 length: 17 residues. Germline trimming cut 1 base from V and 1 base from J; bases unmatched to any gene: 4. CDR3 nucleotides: TGTGCCACCAGTGATTTTTTGGGACAGGGGGTCCAAGAGACCCAGTACTTC. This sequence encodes CATSDFLGQGVQETQYF.

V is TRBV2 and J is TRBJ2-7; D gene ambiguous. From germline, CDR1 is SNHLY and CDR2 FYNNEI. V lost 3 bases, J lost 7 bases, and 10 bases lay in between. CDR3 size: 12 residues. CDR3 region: CASSEFRQEQYF. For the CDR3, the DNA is TGTGCCAGCAGTGAGTTTCGGCAGGAGCAGTACTTC.

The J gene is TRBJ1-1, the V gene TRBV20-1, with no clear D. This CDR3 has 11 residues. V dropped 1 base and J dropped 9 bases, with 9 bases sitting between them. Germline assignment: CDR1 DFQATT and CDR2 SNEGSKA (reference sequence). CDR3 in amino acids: CSARVGGKAFF. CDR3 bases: TGCAGTGCTAGAGTGGGTGGGAAAGCTTTCTTT.

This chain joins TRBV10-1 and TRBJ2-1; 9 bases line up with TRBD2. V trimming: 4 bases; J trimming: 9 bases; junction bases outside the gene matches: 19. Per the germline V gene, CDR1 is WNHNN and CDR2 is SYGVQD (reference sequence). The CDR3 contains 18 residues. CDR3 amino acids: CASSGPLSGRGGYGEQFF. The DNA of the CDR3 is TGCGCCAGCAGTGGCCCCCTCTCCGGGCGGGGGGGGTACGGTGAGCAGTTCTTC.

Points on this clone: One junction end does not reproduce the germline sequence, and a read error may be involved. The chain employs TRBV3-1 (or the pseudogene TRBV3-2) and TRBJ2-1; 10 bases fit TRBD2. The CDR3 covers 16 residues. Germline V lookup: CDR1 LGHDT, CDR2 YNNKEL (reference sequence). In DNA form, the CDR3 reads TGTGCCAGCACCCAAGCGGGGGGGCGGTCCTACAATGAGCAGTTCTTC. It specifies CASTQAGGRSYNEQFF.

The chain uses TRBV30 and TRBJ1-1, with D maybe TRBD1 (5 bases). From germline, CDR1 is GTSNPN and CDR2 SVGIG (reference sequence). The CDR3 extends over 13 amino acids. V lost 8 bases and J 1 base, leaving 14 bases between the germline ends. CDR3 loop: CASSRGTNTEAFF. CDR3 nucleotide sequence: TGTGCCAGCTCCCGAGGGACGAACACTGAAGCTTTCTTT.

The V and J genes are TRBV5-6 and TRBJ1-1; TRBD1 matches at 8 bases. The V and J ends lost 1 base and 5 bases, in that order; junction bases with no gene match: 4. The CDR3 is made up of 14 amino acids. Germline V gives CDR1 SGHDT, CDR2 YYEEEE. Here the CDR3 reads CASSLTRGRTEAFF. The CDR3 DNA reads TGTGCCAGCAGCTTGACCAGGGGGCGGACTGAAGCTTTCTTT.

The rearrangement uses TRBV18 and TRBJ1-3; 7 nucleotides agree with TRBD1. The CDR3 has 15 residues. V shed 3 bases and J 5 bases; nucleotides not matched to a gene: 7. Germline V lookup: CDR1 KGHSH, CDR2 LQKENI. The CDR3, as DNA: TGTGCCAGCTCACCCGAGGGACAGAAGAGAAACACCATATATTTT. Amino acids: CASSPEGQKRNTIYF.

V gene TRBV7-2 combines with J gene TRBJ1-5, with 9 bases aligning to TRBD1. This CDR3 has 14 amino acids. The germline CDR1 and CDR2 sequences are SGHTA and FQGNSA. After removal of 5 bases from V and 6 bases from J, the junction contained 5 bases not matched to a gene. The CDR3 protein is CASSIGQGRQPQHF. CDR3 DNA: TGTGCCAGCAGCATTGGACAGGGGCGTCAGCCCCAGCATTTT. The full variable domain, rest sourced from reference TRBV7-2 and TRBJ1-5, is GAGVSQSPSNKVTEKGKDVELRCDPISGHTALYWYRQSLGQGLEFLIYFQGNSAPDKSGLPSDRFSAERTGGSVSTLTIQRTQQEDSAVYLCASSIGQGRQPQHFGDGTRLSIL.

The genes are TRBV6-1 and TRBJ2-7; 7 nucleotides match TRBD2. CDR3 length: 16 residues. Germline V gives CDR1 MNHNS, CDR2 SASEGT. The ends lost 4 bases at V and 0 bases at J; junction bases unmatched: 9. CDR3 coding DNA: TGTGCCAGCAGTGCGGGTACGGGAGGCGTCTCCTACGAGCAGTACTTC. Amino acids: CASSAGTGGVSYEQYF.

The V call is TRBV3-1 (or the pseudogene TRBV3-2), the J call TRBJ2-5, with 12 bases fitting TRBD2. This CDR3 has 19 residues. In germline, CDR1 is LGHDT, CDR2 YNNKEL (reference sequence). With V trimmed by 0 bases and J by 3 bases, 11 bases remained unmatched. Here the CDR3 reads CASSQERLAGGFGEETQYF. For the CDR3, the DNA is TGTGCCAGCAGCCAAGAACGGCTAGCGGGGGGGTTTGGGGAAGAGACCCAGTACTTC.

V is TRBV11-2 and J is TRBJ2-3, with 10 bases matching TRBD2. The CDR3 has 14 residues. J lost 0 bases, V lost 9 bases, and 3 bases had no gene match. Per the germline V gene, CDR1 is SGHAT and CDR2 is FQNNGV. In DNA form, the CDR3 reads TGTGCCAGTGAGACTAGCGGGAGCACAGATACGCAGTATTTT. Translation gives CASETSGSTDTQYF.

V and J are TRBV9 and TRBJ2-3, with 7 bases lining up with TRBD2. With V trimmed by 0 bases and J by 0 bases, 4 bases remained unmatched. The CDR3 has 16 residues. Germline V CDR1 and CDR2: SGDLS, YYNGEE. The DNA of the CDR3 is TGTGCCAGCAGCGTAGAATTTAGCGGGAGCACAGATACGCAGTATTTT. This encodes CASSVEFSGSTDTQYF.

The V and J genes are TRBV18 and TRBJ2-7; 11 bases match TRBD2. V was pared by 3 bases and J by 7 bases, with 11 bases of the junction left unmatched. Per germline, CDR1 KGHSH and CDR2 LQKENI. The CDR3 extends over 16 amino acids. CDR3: CASSPQRIAGGEEQYF. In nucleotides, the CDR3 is TGTGCCAGCTCACCCCAGAGGATAGCGGGAGGGGAAGAGCAGTACTTC.

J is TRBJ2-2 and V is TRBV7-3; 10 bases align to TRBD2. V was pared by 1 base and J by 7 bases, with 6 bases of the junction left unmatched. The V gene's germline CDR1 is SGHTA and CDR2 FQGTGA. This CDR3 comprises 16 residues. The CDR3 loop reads CASSLIQREGGGELFF. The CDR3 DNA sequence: TGTGCCAGCAGCTTAATCCAGCGGGAGGGAGGCGGGGAGCTGTTTTTT.

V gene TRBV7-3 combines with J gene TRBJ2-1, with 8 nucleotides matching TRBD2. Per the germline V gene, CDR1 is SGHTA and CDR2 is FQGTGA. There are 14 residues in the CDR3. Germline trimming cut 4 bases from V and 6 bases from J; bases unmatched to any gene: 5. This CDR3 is CASSSSGGPNEQFF. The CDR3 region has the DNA TGTGCCAGCAGCTCAAGCGGGGGCCCCAATGAGCAGTTCTTC.